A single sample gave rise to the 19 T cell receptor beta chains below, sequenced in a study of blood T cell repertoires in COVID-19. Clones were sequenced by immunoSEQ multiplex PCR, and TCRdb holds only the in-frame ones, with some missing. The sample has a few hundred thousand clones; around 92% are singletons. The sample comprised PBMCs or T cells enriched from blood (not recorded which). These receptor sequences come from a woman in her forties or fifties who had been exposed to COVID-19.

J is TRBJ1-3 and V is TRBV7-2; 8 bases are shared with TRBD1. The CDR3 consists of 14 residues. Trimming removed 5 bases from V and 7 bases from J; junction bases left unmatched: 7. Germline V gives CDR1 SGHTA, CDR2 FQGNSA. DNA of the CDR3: TGTGCCAGCAGCCGGACAGGGATAGGGAACACCATATATTTT. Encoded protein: CASSRTGIGNTIYF.

This CDR3 is CASSNLGGDTEAFF. For the CDR3, the DNA is TGTGCCAGCAGCAACTTGGGGGGGGACACTGAAGCTTTCTTT. The chain employs TRBV4-2 and TRBJ1-1; TRBD1 is a possible D gene (5 bases). V gave up 5 bases and J gave up 3 bases, with 13 bases separating them. The CDR3 loop spans 14 amino acids. The V gene's germline CDR1 is LGHNA and CDR2 YNFKEQ.

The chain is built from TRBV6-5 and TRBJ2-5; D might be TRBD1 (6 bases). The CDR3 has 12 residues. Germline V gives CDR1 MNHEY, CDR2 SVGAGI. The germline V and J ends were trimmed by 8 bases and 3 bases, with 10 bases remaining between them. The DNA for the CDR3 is TGTGCCAGCTGGGGGCGGGAAGAGACCCAGTACTTC. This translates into CASWGREETQYF.

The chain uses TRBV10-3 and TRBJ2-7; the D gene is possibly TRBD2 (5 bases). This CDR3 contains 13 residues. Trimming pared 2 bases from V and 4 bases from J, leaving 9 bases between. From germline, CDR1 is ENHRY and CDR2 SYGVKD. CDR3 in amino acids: CAISEREGYEQYF. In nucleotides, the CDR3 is TGTGCCATCAGTGAGAGAGAGGGATACGAGCAGTACTTC.

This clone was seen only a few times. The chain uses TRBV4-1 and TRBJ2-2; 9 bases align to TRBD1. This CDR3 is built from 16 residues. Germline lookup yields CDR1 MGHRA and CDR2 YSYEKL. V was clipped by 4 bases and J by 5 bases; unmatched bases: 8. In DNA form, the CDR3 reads TGCGCCAGCAGCCCCCCCTACGGGACAGGGACCGGGGAGCTGTTTTTT. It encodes CASSPPYGTGTGELFF.

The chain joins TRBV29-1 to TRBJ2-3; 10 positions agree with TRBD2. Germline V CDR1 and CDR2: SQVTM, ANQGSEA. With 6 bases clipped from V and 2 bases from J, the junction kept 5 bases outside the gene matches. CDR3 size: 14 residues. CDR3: CSVPTSGSTDTQYF. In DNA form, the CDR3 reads TGCAGCGTCCCGACTAGCGGGTCCACAGATACGCAGTATTTT.

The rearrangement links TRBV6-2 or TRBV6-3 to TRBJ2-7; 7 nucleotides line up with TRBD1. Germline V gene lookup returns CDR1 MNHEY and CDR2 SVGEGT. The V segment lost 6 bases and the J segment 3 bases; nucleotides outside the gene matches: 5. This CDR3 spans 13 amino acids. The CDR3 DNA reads TGTGCCAGCAGCTTCGGGACAGACTACGAGCAGTACTTC. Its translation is CASSFGTDYEQYF.

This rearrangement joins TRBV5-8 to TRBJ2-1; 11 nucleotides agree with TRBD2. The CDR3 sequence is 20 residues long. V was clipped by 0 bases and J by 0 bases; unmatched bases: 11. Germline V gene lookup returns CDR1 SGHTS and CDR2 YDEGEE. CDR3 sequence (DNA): TGTGCCAGCAGCTTGGCCGGAGTAGCGGGGGGGCGAAGCTCCTACAATGAGCAGTTCTTC. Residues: CASSLAGVAGGRSSYNEQFF.

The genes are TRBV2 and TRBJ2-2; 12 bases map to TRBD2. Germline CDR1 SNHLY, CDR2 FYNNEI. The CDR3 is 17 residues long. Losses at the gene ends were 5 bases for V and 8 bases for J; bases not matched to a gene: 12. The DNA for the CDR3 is TGTGCCAGCAGTCCTGGACTAGCGGGGACCATCCGGGGGGAGCTGTTTTTT. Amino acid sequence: CASSPGLAGTIRGELFF.

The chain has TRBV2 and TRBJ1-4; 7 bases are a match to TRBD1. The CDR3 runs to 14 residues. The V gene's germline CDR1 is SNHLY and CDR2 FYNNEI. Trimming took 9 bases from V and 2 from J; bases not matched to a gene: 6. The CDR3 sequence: CASNRGSTNEKLFF. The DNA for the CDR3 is TGTGCCAGTAACAGGGGAAGCACTAATGAAAAACTGTTTTTT.

The CDR3 loop reads CASGKDRGLSYEQYF. CDR3 DNA sequence: TGTGCCAGCGGAAAGGACAGGGGGCTATCCTACGAGCAGTACTTC. The chain joins TRBV2 to TRBJ2-7, with 11 bases lining up with TRBD1. This CDR3 comprises 15 residues. Per the germline V gene, CDR1 is SNHLY and CDR2 is FYNNEI. J lost 1 base, V lost 8 bases, and 7 bases had no gene match.

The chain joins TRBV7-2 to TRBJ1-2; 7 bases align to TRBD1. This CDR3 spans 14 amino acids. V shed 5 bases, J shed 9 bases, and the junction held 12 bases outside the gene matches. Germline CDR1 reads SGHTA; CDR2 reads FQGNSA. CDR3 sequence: CASSRDSARISYTF. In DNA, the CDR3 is TGTGCCAGCAGCCGGGACAGCGCCCGAATAAGCTACACCTTC.

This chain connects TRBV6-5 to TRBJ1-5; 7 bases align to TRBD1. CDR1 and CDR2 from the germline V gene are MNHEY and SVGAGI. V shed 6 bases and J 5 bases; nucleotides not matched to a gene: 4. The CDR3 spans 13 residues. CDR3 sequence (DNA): TGTGCCAGCAGACAGGGGAACGATCAGCCCCAGCATTTT. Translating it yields CASRQGNDQPQHF.

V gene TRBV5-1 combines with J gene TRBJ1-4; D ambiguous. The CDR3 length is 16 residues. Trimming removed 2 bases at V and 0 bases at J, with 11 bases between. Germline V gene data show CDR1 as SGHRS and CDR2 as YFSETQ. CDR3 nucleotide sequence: TGCGCCAGCAGCTTAGAAGCATCATCAACTAATGAAAAACTGTTTTTT. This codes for CASSLEASSTNEKLFF.

This CDR3 reads CAGPRGGISYEQYF. Written as DNA, the CDR3 is TGTGCTGGTCCGAGGGGGGGAATATCCTACGAGCAGTACTTC. The rearrangement joins TRBV12-5 to TRBJ2-7; weak D call: TRBD2 (7 bases). The length of the CDR3 is 14 residues. V was trimmed by 11 bases and J by 1 base, leaving 18 bases between them. Germline lookup yields CDR1 LGHNT and CDR2 FRNRAP.

CDR3 loop: CAWSVYRDGNQPQHF. The CDR3 bases are TGTGCCTGGAGTGTATACAGGGATGGCAATCAGCCCCAGCATTTT. The chain carries TRBV30 and TRBJ1-5; D possibly corresponds to TRBD1 (6 bases). The CDR3 covers 15 residues. Germline V gives CDR1 GTSNPN, CDR2 SVGIG (reference sequence). V was shortened by 0 bases and J by 2 bases, with 11 bases between the two germline ends. Looking up the rest from reference TRBV30 and TRBJ1-5 gives the full variable domain: SQTIHQWPATLVQPVGSPLSLECTVEGTSNPNLYWYRQAAGRGLQLLFYSVGIGQISSEVPQNLSASRPQDRQFILSSKKLLLSDSGFYLCAWSVYRDGNQPQHFGDGTRLSIL.

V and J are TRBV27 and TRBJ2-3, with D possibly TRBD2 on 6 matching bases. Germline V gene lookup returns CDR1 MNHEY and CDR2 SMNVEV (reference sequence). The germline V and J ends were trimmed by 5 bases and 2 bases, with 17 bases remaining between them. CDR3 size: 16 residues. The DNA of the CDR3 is TGTGCCAGCAGTACTCGCATTAGCGGCCTCACAGATACGCAGTATTTT. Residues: CASSTRISGLTDTQYF.

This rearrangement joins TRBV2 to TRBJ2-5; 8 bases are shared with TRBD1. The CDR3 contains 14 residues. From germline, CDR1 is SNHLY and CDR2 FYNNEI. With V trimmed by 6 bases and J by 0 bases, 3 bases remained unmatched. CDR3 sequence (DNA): TGTGCCAGCAGGGACAGGGACAACCAAGAGACCCAGTACTTC. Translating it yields CASRDRDNQETQYF.

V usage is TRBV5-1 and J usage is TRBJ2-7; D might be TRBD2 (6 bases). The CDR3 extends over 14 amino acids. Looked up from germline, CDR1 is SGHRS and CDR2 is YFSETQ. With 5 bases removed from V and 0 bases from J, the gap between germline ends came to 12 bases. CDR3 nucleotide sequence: TGCGCCAGCAGAAAGGGAGGAAGCTCCTACGAGCAGTACTTC. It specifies CASRKGGSSYEQYF.